Below, one T cell receptor (beta chain) is given with its context. The data were taken from a study of cytomegalovirus exposure and HLA in healthy donors. 13 Jbeta primers and 60 Vbeta primers were used for the PCR. The table came from immunoSEQ multiplex PCR; TCRdb's copy has only in-frame clones and leaves some out. The sample contains some 150,000 clones, about four fifths of which appear only once. V was pared by 4 bases and J by 0 bases, with 10 bases of the junction left unmatched. This CDR3 has 18 residues. Germline CDR1 is MNHEY and CDR2 is SMNVEV (reference sequence). The chain is built from TRBV27 and TRBJ2-7, with 12 bases identical to TRBD1. The sample was PBMCs. This TCR derives from a man in his thirties or forties in good health and CMV-seronegative. The CDR3 region is CASSSAPPGQGASYEQYF. In DNA form, the CDR3 reads TGTGCCAGCAGTTCAGCACCACCGGGACAGGGGGCCTCCTACGAGCAGTACTTC.